This T cell receptor beta chain was observed in a study of T-cell memory formation after mild COVID-19. Germline CDR1 and CDR2: SGHTA and FQGNSA. The V end lost 1 base, the J end lost 3 bases, and 9 bases lay between the germline ends. This CDR3 region has 14 residues. Using its own MiXCR run on the 5' RACE reads, TCRdb lists one record per CDR3 protein. The sample has about 610,000 distinct CDR3 sequences, around a sixth seen once; the top ten hold about 8.6%. The sample taken for sequencing was PBMCs or a T cell subset sorted from them (not recorded which). The source of this sequence is an adult woman who had mild COVID-19 (a few samples of this study predate the infection). Cell type and time point are not known. The chain links TRBV7-2 to TRBJ2-5; a possible D gene is TRBD2 (5 bases). Written as DNA, the CDR3 is TGTGCCAGCAGCTTAGGCGGGTGGGAAGAGACCCAGTACTTC. This translates into CASSLGGWEETQYF.